This record concerns one T cell receptor beta chain sequence. For TCRbeta, the library was prepared with unique molecular identifiers. TCRdb analysed the PCR reads with MiXCR anew, one entry per CDR3 protein. The sample comprises roughly 500,000 distinct CDR3 sequences, around 13% of which are singletons, and around 6.1% rests with the top ten. The CDR3 covers 14 residues. Trimming took 2 bases from V and 4 from J, leaving 11 bases between them. Germline V gives CDR1 MNHEY, CDR2 SVGAGI. This entry comes from a study of T-cell reconstitution after alpha-beta-depleted transplantation in children. This receptor was taken from a human donor who donated a stem cell graft to a child with combined immunodeficiency. Sequencing was performed on PBMCs from the stem cell graft donor, taken from the stem cell graft. The chain combines TRBV6-5 with TRBJ1-2; TRBD1 is a possible D gene (6 bases). The CDR3 here is CASSYRGKGYGYTF. CDR3 DNA: TGTGCCAGCAGTTACAGGGGGAAGGGCTATGGCTACACCTTC.